The 3 T cell receptor beta chains reported below all come from one sample, sequenced in a study of spatial heterogeneity in lung cancer. As for time point: sample taken at primary tumor resection. Each CDR3 protein is one row after TCRdb ran MiXCR on the 5' RACE reads. The sample has about 35,000 distinct CDR3 sequences, around 3.3% seen once; the top ten hold 35% to 40%. The specimen comprised normal lung tissue next to the tumor, sampled at surgery. These receptors were taken from a male donor with early-stage non-small cell lung cancer.

The chain links TRBV6-6 to TRBJ1-2, with D possibly TRBD1 on 5 matching bases. The V end lost 2 bases, the J end lost 5 bases, and 12 bases lay between the germline ends. This CDR3 is 14 amino acids long. Germline CDR1 MNHNY, CDR2 SVGAGI (reference sequence). CDR3 protein: CASSYEGRGYGYTF. The CDR3 nucleotides read TGTGCCAGCAGTTACGAGGGGCGAGGGTATGGCTACACCTTC.

This clonotype was picked up a small number of times. The V and J genes are TRBV7-9 and TRBJ1-2; D is undetermined. The germline CDR1 and CDR2 sequences are SEHNR and FQNEAQ (reference sequence). There are 15 residues in the CDR3. Trimming cost V 5 bases and J 0 bases, with 13 bases left between them. Here the CDR3 DNA reads TGTGCCAGCAGCCCAGCCGGGGAAGCTAACTATGGCTACACCTTC. Protein sequence: CASSPAGEANYGYTF.

This clonotype appeared many times. This rearrangement joins TRBV6-2 or TRBV6-3 to TRBJ2-1, with TRBD2 matching over 9 bases. Unmatched junction bases numbered 17, after V lost 7 bases and J lost 10 bases. Germline V gene data show CDR1 as MNHEY and CDR2 as SVGEGT. The CDR3 sequence is 16 residues long. The CDR3 DNA reads as TGTGCCAGCAAAGGGGGGACTAGCCCCATCCTTGGCGAGCAGTTCTTC. Translation: CASKGGTSPILGEQFF.